This T cell receptor beta chain was documented in a study of OX40 agonist ivuxolimab in advanced cancers. Study summary: The dose-escalation group included hepatocellular carcinoma, melanoma, renal cell carcinoma and head and neck cancer. Findings of the study overall: Relative to CD4+ cells, CD8+ T cells on average had more expanded clones.

For this clone: Its antigen is as yet unknown.

Samples of blood were obtained at baseline, on cycle 4 day 1, and on cycle 7 day 1. The CDR3 extends over 14 amino acids. The protocol was immunoSEQ multiplex PCR, while the TCRdb copy is restricted to in-frame clones and leaves out a portion. In the table there are tens of thousands of clones, 85% to 90% of which are singletons. The material sequenced was CD4+ or CD8+ T cells sorted from blood, taken in a trial of the OX40 agonist ivuxolimab. The chain combines TRBV21-1 with TRBJ1-2; the table calls TRBD1, which could not be checked here. TRBV21-1 is termed a pseudogene. The sequence was obtained from an adult with an advanced solid tumor such as melanoma, head and neck, liver or kidney cancer. Here the CDR3 DNA reads TGTGCCACCCCAAAACAGGTGATGGCCTATGGCTACACCTTC. Translation: CATPKQVMAYGYTF.